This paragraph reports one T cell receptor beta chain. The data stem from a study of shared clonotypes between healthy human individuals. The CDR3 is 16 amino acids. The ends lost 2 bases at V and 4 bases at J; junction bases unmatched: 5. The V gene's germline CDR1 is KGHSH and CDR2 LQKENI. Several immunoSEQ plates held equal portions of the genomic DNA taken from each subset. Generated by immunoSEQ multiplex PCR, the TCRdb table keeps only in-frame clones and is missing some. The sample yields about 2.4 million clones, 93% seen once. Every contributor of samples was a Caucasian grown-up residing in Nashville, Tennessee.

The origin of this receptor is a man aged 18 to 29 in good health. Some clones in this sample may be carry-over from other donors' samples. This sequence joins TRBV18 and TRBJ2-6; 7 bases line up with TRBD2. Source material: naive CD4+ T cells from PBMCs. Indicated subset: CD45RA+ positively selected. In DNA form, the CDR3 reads TGTGCCAGCTCACCAGTCAGCGGGACGGGGGCCAACGTCCTGACTTTC. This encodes CASSPVSGTGANVLTF.